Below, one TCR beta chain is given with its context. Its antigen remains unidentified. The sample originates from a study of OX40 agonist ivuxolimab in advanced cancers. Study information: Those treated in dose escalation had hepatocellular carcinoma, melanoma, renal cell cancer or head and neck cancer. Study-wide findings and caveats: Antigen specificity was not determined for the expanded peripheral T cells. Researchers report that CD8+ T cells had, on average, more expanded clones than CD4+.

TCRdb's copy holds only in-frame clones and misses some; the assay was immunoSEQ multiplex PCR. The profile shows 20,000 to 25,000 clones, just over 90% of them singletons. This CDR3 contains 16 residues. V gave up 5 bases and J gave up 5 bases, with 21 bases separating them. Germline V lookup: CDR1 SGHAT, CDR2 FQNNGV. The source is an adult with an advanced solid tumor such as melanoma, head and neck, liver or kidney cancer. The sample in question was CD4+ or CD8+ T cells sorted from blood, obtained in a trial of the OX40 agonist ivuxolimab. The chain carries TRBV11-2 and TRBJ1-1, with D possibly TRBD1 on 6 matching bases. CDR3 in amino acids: CASSPGSGGRRTEAFF. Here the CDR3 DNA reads TGTGCCAGCAGCCCCGGGTCTGGGGGGCGACGTACTGAAGCTTTCTTT.